This TCR beta chain derives from a study of cytomegalovirus exposure and HLA in healthy donors. The PCR used 60 Vbeta and 13 Jbeta primers. Measured with immunoSEQ multiplex PCR; TCRdb has only the in-frame clones, and not every one. The sample records a few hundred thousand clones, about four fifths being singletons. What was sequenced was PBMCs. This TCR derives from a woman aged 50 to 60 in good health and CMV-seropositive.

This CDR3 reads CASSVAGGFYNEQFF. CDR3 nucleotide sequence: TGTGCCAGCAGTGTAGCGGGGGGCTTCTACAATGAGCAGTTCTTC. The chain joins TRBV6-6 to TRBJ2-1; TRBD2 matches at 10 bases. This CDR3 is built from 15 residues. The germline gives CDR1 MNHNY, CDR2 SVGAGI (reference sequence). Trimming at V came to 5 bases and at J to 3 bases, leaving 4 bases not matched to a gene.